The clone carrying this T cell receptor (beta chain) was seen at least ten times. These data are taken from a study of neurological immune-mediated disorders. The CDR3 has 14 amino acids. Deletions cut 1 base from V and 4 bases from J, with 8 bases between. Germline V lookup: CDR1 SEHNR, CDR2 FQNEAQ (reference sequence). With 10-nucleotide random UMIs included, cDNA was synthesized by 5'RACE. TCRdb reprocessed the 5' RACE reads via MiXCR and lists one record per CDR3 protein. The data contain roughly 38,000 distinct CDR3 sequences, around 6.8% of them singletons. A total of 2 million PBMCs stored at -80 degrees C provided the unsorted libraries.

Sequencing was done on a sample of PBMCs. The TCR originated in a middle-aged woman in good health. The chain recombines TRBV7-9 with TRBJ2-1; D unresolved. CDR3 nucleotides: TGTGCCAGCAGCTTAGATGGGAATTACAATGAGCAGTTCTTC. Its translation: CASSLDGNYNEQFF.